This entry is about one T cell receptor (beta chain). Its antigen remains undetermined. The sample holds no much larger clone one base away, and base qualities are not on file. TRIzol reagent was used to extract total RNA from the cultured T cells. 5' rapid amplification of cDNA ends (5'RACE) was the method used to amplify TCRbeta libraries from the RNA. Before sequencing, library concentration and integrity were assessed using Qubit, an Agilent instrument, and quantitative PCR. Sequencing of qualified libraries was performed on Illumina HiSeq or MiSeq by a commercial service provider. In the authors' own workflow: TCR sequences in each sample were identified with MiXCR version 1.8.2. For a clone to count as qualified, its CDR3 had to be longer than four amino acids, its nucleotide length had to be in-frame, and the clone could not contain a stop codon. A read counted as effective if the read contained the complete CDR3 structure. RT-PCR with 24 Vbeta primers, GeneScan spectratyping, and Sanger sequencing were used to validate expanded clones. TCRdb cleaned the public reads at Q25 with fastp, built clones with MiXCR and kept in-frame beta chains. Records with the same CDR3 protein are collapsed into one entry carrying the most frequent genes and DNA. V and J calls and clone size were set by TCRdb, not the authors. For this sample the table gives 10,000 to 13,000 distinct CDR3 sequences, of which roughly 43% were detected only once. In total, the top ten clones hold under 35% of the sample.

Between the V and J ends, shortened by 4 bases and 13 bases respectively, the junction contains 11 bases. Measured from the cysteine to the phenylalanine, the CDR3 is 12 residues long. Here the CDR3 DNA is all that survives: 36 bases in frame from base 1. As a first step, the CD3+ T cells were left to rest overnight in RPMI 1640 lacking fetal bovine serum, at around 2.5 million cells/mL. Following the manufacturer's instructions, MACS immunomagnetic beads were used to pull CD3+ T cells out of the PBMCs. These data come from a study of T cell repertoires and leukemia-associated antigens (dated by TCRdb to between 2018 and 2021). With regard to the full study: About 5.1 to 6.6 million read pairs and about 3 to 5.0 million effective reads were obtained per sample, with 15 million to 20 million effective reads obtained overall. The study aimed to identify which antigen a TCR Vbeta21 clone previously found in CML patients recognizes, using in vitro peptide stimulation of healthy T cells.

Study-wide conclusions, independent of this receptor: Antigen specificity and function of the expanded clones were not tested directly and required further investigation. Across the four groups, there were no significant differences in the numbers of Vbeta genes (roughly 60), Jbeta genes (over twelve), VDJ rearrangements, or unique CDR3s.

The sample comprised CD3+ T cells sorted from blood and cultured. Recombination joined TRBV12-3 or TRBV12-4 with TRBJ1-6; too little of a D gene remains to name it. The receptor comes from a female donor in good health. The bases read TGTGCCAGCAGTTATAGCAATCAGCCCCTCCACTTT. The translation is CASSYSNQPLHF.